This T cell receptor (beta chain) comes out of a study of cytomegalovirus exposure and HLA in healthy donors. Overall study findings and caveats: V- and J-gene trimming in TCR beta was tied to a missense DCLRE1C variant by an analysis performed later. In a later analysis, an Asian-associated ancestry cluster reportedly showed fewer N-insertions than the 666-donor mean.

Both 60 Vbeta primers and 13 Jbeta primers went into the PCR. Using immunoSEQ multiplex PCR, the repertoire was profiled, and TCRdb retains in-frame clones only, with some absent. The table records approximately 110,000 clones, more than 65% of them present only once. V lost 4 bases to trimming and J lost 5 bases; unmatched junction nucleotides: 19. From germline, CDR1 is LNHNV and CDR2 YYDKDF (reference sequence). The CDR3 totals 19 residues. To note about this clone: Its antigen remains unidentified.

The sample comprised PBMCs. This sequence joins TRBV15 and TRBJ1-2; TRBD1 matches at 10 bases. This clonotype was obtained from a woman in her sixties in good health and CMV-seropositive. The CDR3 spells CATSTYEQMTGGPRYGYTF. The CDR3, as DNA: TGTGCCACCAGCACCTACGAGCAGATGACAGGGGGCCCTAGGTATGGCTACACCTTC.